This T cell receptor beta chain was recovered during a study of CD8+ T cells in alopecia areata. About the research overall: Treated patients were dosed with oral tofacitinib, taking 5 to 10 mg twice daily. Tofacitinib ran 6 to 18 months, followed by 6 months off drug. Study observations and caveats: A large proportion of expanded lesional clones were detected persisting in scalp and blood during tofacitinib. Lesional scalp, notably in alopecia totalis/universalis, had clonality above that of normal scalp.

The sample's treatment: oral pan-JAK inhibitor, 5-10 mg twice daily. This clone was observed a few times. Its antigen is still unknown. Germline loops: CDR1 SQVTM, CDR2 ANQGSEA. CDR3 size: 17 residues. Trimming at V came to 3 bases and at J to 11 bases, leaving 19 bases not matched to a gene. Sequencing used cDNA as its template, made by extracting RNA and reverse transcribing it. The protocol was immunoSEQ multiplex PCR, while the TCRdb copy is restricted to in-frame clones and leaves out a portion. The repertoire holds roughly 200,000 clones, with 58% as singletons. The clonotype comes from a human donor with alopecia areata. This chain uses TRBV29-1 with TRBJ2-5; 12 bases are shared with TRBD2. The sequenced sample was CD8+ T cells sorted from blood, obtained at week 24, from a patient treated with tofacitinib. CDR3 sequence: CSVDTARPLAGGLAQYF. In nucleotides, the CDR3 is TGCAGCGTTGACACCGCTCGCCCACTAGCGGGGGGACTCGCTCAGTACTTC.